The entry below gives a single TCR beta chain sequence along with its context. Its antigen remains unidentified. This record belongs to a study of cytomegalovirus exposure and HLA in healthy donors. Study conclusions and caveats: The tendency of first-cohort TCR clusters to co-occur in the roughly 130 validation repertoires emerged from a later analysis. The study listed some 160 cytomegalovirus-associated TCR beta chains. While the bulk of TCR sequences proved rare, some public TCRs turned up in many donors.

The V gene lost 4 bases and the J gene lost 5 bases, with 15 bases spanning the gap. The CDR3 sequence is 14 residues long. Germline CDR1 and CDR2: SGHDN and FVKESK. The data were produced by immunoSEQ multiplex PCR, yet TCRdb's version contains in-frame clones alone and is incomplete. The sample holds about 58,000 clones; around nine tenths are singletons and the top ten take approximately 1.1%. The TCR comes from a man between 18 and 29 years old in good health and CMV-seronegative. Material for sequencing was PBMCs. This chain links TRBV14 with TRBJ2-7; D is possibly TRBD1 (5 bases). The CDR3 region has the DNA TGTGCCAGCAGCCCTTGGACCTCACAGGACGAGCAGTACTTC. It yields the protein CASSPWTSQDEQYF.